Listed here is a single T cell receptor (beta chain). This specimen belongs to a study of blood T cell repertoires in COVID-19. The V and J ends lost 3 bases and 8 bases, in that order; junction bases with no gene match: 9. Germline-derived CDR1 and CDR2 are DFQATT and SNEGSKA (reference sequence). CDR3 length equals 14 residues. Per the study methods: Estimates of nucleated cell counts were drawn from the amplification of reference gene primers. Assay used: immunoSEQ multiplex PCR; TCRdb lists only in-frame clones, some missing. That table is the source of V, J and clone size, and D and trimming were worked out from the DNA. The sample consists of roughly 280,000 clones, roughly 86% of them appearing once.

The chain links TRBV20-1 to TRBJ1-5, with 8 bases matching TRBD1. Sequencing used peripheral blood. This clonotype originated in a man aged 40-55 years with active or convalescent COVID-19. The CDR3 DNA reads TGCAGTGCTAGTCCCTCAGGGGGCGAGGAGCCCCAGCATTTT. Translating gives CSASPSGGEEPQHF.